This is a list of T cell receptor beta chains from one sample in a study of shared clonotypes between healthy human individuals. TCRdb keeps only in-frame clones here, not all; method: immunoSEQ multiplex PCR. The sample lists over a million clones; about 96% were seen once. The sample taken for sequencing was naive CD4+ T cells sorted from blood. These receptors originate from a young man in good health. The CDR3 runs from the conserved cysteine through the conserved F or W. The D gene is left open where the match is weak. Rows may omit the clone size; those that give it use once, few, many or a size class.

CDR3: CASSQDYGEQETQYF
DNA: TGCGCCAGCAGCCAAGATTACGGGGAACAAGAGACCCAGTACTTC
J: TRBJ2-5
V: TRBV4-1
size: -
length: 15
D: -

CDR3: CASSGTLSNQPQHF
DNA: TGTGCCAGCTCCGGGACACTTAGCAATCAGCCCCAGCATTTT
J: TRBJ1-5
V: TRBV28
size: once
length: 14
D: -

CDR3: CASSPQVTLYGYTF
DNA: TGTGCCAGCAGCCCACAGGTGACGTTATATGGCTACACCTTC
J: TRBJ1-2
V: TRBV5-4
size: -
length: 14
D: -

CDR3: CASSLGIVDYGYTF
DNA: TGCGCCAGCAGCTTAGGGATCGTGGACTATGGCTACACCTTC
J: TRBJ1-2
V: TRBV5-1
size: once
length: 14
D: -

CDR3: CASSLVSGRGKNIQYF
DNA: TGTGCCAGCAGCTTAGTTAGCGGGAGGGGCAAAAACATTCAGTACTTC
J: TRBJ2-4
V: TRBV7-6
size: -
length: 16
D: TRBD2

CDR3: CASRGGDTEKETQYF
DNA: TGCGCCAGCAGGGGTGGGGACACAGAGAAAGAGACCCAGTACTTC
J: TRBJ2-5
V: TRBV5-1
size: -
length: 15
D: -

CDR3: CASSIRGAARGYTF
DNA: TGCGCCAGCAGCATCCGAGGAGCCGCCCGGGGCTACACCTTC
J: TRBJ1-2
V: TRBV4-1
size: -
length: 14
D: -

CDR3: CASSLAGGVGNTIYF
DNA: TGTGCCAGCAGCTTGGCCGGAGGTGTTGGAAACACCATATATTTT
J: TRBJ1-3
V: TRBV5-6
size: -
length: 15
D: -

CDR3: CASSRILDQNTQYF
DNA: TGTGCCAGCAGTCGCATCCTCGACCAGAATACGCAGTATTTT
J: TRBJ2-3
V: TRBV21-1
size: once
length: 14
D: -

CDR3: CASSFYRDNYNEQFF
DNA: TGTGCCAGCAGCTTTTACCGGGACAACTACAATGAGCAGTTCTTC
J: TRBJ2-1
V: TRBV7-9
size: -
length: 15
D: -

CDR3: CASKEGTGGNYGYTF
DNA: TGCGCCAGCAAAGAGGGGACAGGAGGTAACTATGGCTACACCTTC
J: TRBJ1-2
V: TRBV5-1
size: -
length: 15
D: TRBD1

CDR3: CASSNGLAGVYEQYF
DNA: TGTGCCAGCAGCAATGGACTAGCGGGAGTCTACGAGCAGTACTTC
J: TRBJ2-7
V: TRBV7-2
size: -
length: 15
D: TRBD2

CDR3: CASSEFRIRGYEQYF
DNA: TGTGCCAGCAGCGAATTCAGGATTAGGGGCTACGAGCAGTACTTC
J: TRBJ2-7
V: TRBV2
size: -
length: 15
D: -

CDR3: CASRLGSSYNEQFF
DNA: TGTGCCAGTAGGCTTGGTAGCTCCTACAATGAGCAGTTCTTC
J: TRBJ2-1
V: TRBV6-5
size: -
length: 14
D: -

CDR3: CASSLSGRLGRSYEQYF
DNA: TGTGCCAGCAGTTTATCCGGACGACTAGGGAGAAGCTACGAGCAGTACTTC
J: TRBJ2-7
V: TRBV28
size: -
length: 17
D: -

CDR3: CASSFTGVYEQYF
DNA: TGTGCCAGCAGTTTTACAGGAGTCTACGAGCAGTACTTC
J: TRBJ2-7
V: TRBV6-1
size: -
length: 13
D: -

CDR3: CASSPILRNNEKLFF
DNA: TGTGCCAGCTCACCGATACTTCGGAACAATGAAAAACTGTTTTTT
J: TRBJ1-4
V: TRBV18
size: -
length: 15
D: -

CDR3: CASSDRGRGYGYTF
DNA: TGTGCCAGCAGTGATAGGGGCAGGGGGTATGGCTACACCTTC
J: TRBJ1-2
V: TRBV25-1
size: once
length: 14
D: TRBD1

CDR3: CASSFQGGQPQHF
DNA: TGTGCCAGCAGCTTTCAGGGGGGACAGCCCCAGCATTTT
J: TRBJ1-5
V: TRBV5-5
size: -
length: 13
D: TRBD1

CDR3: CASSEDRGSYEQYF
DNA: TGTGCCAGCAGCGAGGACAGGGGCTCCTACGAGCAGTACTTC
J: TRBJ2-7
V: TRBV7-3
size: -
length: 14
D: TRBD1

CDR3: CSVATGTYEQYF
DNA: TGCAGCGTTGCGACAGGTACCTACGAGCAGTACTTC
J: TRBJ2-7
V: TRBV29-1
size: -
length: 12
D: -

CDR3: CASRYILLAASSYNEQFF
DNA: TGTGCCAGCCGATATATCCTGCTAGCGGCGAGCTCCTACAATGAGCAGTTCTTC
J: TRBJ2-1
V: TRBV2
size: -
length: 18
D: TRBD2

CDR3: CASSLEEYTDTQYF
DNA: TGCGCCAGCAGCTTGGAAGAGTACACAGATACGCAGTATTTT
J: TRBJ2-3
V: TRBV5-1
size: -
length: 14
D: -